Listed here is a single TCR beta chain. In its sample, this clonotype was seen many times. Its antigen remains undetermined. No base quality information exists; no much larger clone differs at one position. Two rounds of multiplex PCR were used to amplify the TCR beta CDR3 region from genomic DNA. The first PCR round used primers specific to each TRBV and TRBJ gene, and the primer sequences were filed in Chinese patent CN105087789A. The second PCR round used universal primers. The Roche High Pure PCR Template Preparation Kit was used to extract genomic DNA from frozen PBMCs. Libraries were sequenced paired-end with 151 bp reads on an Illumina HiSeq 3000. Turning to the authors' computational methods: CutAdapt was used to remove raw reads lacking the multiplex PCR primer sequences. PEAR was used to merge high-quality paired reads into contigs. MiXCR assigned TRB V, D and J gene segments to each contig by aligning to reference sequences. To remove sequencing errors, CDR3 sequences were clustered according to base quality and sequence similarity. Shannon entropy normalized by the natural log of productive TCR sequence number was used as the measure of diversity. One minus Shannon entropy divided by the natural log of the number of unique clonotypes was used as the definition of clonality. Progression-free survival cut-offs for repertoire metrics were chosen using the Youden index of ROC curves, with analyses run in R 3.5.3. TCRdb took the public reads, trimmed them with fastp at Q25, ran MiXCR for clone calling and kept in-frame beta chains. Entries are consolidated by CDR3 protein sequence, retaining the most common genes and DNA. The V and J calls shown here were made by TCRdb, not taken from the authors' results. The sample yields 20,000 or so distinct CDR3 sequences; around 46% were counted once. In total, the top ten clones hold 31% of the sample.

The CDR3 contains 15 residues, cysteine and phenylalanine counted. Only the CDR3 part of the read is kept: 45 bases, read in frame from the first base. Based on the germline V gene, the CDR1 and CDR2 sequences are MNHEY and SVGAGI. Between the V and J ends, shortened by 2 bases and 6 bases respectively, the junction contains 17 bases. This specimen comes from a study of prognosis after radiotherapy for stage I lung cancer (dated by TCRdb to the early 2020s). Study-level background: Between early 2018 and early 2019, over 15 patients with stage I NSCLC were enrolled in Nanjing, China. Eleven to twelve patients had adenocarcinoma and 6 or 7 had squamous cell carcinoma as the tumor histology. Every patient was regarded as medically inoperable, because of comorbidities in some 13 cases and refusal of surgery in about 7 cases. After SBRT, distant metastases developed in about 20% of the 19 patients at a median of 7 months, while the remaining 15 patients had no significant progression. Ages in the cohort of around 14 men and a handful of women ranged from 53 to 84 years, with a median of 74. No patient received concurrent therapy alongside SBRT. This study profiled peripheral blood TCR beta repertoires from stage I NSCLC patients before and after stereotactic body radiotherapy and linked the repertoires to distant failure. The study took one blood sample before SBRT and one after SBRT from each of some 20 patients and sequenced all 40 or so samples. Some 15 patients had newly diagnosed primary stage I lung tumors, and about five had oligometastatic NSCLC after surgical resection of the primary tumor. SBRT was delivered in 3 to 5 fractions with a biologically effective dose of at least 100 Gy, and image-guided IMRT or VMAT was used for delivery. Findings and caveats that apply to the study as a whole: TRBV and TRBJ usage frequencies reportedly varied with metastasis status, involving two V genes at baseline and about 10 V and two J genes after SBRT. The study was limited by the small cohort and short follow-up, and independent validation of the study findings is required. After SBRT, the number of unique TCR clones decreased (median roughly 9,900 before versus around 7,000 after; Wilcoxon paired P=0.011). None of the reported P values were adjusted for multiple comparisons. Post-SBRT Shannon entropy and its change from baseline were lower in patients who developed distant metastases; baseline Shannon entropy was not associated with metastases. No determination of tumor specificity was made for expanded TCR clones.

A history of other malignancies or of prior chemotherapy or radiotherapy was absent in all patients, and node-negative disease was shown on CT and PET/CT in all patients. At each of two time points, about 6.3 milliliters of peripheral venous blood were collected in EDTA tubes. PBMCs were isolated by Ficoll-Paque Plus density-gradient centrifugation. Right after collection, samples were kept at -80 degrees C until analysis. The sample in question was PBMCs, obtained before or after stereotactic body radiation therapy (not recorded which). The receptor comes from a donor aged 50 or older with non-small cell lung cancer. The chain is made from TRBV6-5 and TRBJ2-7; the D gene could be TRBD1 or TRBD2, each one agreeing over 6 bases. The nucleotide sequence is TGTGCCAGCAGTTACACGACTGGAAGGGGGGCCGAGCAGTACTTC. Translated, it gives CASSYTTGRGAEQYF.